This T cell receptor (beta chain) is from a study of Ad26.COV2.S vaccination and SARS-CoV-2 variants. The data were produced by immunoSEQ multiplex PCR, yet TCRdb's version contains in-frame clones alone and is incomplete. The table lists 350,000 to 500,000 clones, 90% of them singletons. Germline loops: CDR1 KGHDR, CDR2 SFDVKD. J gave up 9 bases and V 5 bases, and 9 bases lay outside the gene matches. The CDR3 has 14 residues. Treatment indicated: some 20 received Ad26.COV2.S at low or high dose, single or two shots; 5 received placebo; per-sample allocation not given. All samples were drawn on day 63, counting from the first vaccine or placebo injection.

This specimen consisted of peripheral blood, obtained in a trial of Ad26.COV2.S vaccine versus placebo. The source of this sequence is a person between 18 and 59 years old who received the Ad26.COV2.S COVID-19 vaccine or a placebo. The rearrangement joins TRBV24-1 to TRBJ2-1; 7 positions match TRBD2. CDR3 nucleotide sequence: TGTGCCACCAGTGGAACGGGACTAATGGCTGAGCAGTTCTTC. Translation gives CATSGTGLMAEQFF.